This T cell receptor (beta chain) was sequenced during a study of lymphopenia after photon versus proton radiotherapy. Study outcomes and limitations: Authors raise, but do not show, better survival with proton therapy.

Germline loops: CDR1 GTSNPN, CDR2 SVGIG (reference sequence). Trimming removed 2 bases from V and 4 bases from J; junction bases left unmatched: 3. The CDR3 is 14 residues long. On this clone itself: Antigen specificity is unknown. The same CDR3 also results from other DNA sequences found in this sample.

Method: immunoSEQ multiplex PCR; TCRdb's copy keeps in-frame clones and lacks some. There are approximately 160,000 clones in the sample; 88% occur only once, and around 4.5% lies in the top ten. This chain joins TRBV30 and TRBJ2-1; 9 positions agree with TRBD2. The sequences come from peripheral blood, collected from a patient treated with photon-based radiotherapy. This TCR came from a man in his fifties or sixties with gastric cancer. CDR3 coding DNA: TGTGCCTGGAGTAGGCTAGCGGGATACAATGAGCAGTTCTTC. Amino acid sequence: CAWSRLAGYNEQFF.